In its sample, the clone carrying this TCR delta chain was seen a few times. Its cognate antigen is unknown. TCRdb assigns this DNA the protein of a much larger clone, which departs from its translation at residue 16; this likely reflects a read error, and the protein shown comes from translating the DNA. There are 21 residues in the CDR3. Germline loops: CDR1 GEAIGNYY, CDR2 EKD. This sample is drawn from a study of γδ T cells in repeated Plasmodium falciparum infection. Overall study context: Malian samples came from no-transmission periods or across acute febrile malaria episodes.

Overall study results and limits: Repeated controlled infections reportedly drove waves of new clonotype selection in Vdelta2-negative, mostly Vdelta1+, gammadelta repertoires. Malian children's Vdelta2-negative repertoires appeared more expanded and less diverse than Australians'.

TCRdb called clones anew from the multiplex PCR reads with CATT. Of roughly 90,000 delta-chain clones in the sample, 0.75% to 1% are singletons; the top ten hold 7.5% to 10%. Vgamma9/Vdelta2+ and Vdelta2-negative gammadelta T cells were flow-sorted from PBMC for bulk sequencing. Sample: gamma-delta T cells from blood. This chain links TRDV2 with TRDJ3, with a weak D call TRDD3 (5 bases). TCRdb supplies no J gene; here it was assigned by aligning the nucleotide sequence to germline. The sequence derives from a pool of human donors (malaria-infected and uninfected, not separated). The CDR3 is CACDTVDAHAFSSWDARQMFF. As DNA, the CDR3 is TGTGCCTGTGACACCGTCGACGCTCACGCCTTTAGCTCCTGGGACGCCCGACAGATGTTTTTC.